What follows are 3 T cell receptor beta chains derived from one specimen sequenced in a study of T cell responses to AZD1222 COVID-19 vaccine. The protocol was immunoSEQ multiplex PCR, while the TCRdb copy is restricted to in-frame clones and leaves out a portion. The table includes over 120,000 clones, 92% detected once. This sample comprised peripheral blood, obtained 28 days after the second AZD1222 dose. All receptors come from an adult who received the AZD1222 COVID-19 vaccine.

The chain carries TRBV6-1 and TRBJ1-6; D gene uncertain. The CDR3 is made up of 15 amino acids. The germline gives CDR1 MNHNS, CDR2 SASEGT. The V end was cut by 2 bases, the J end by 4 bases, with 9 bases between. The CDR3 protein is CASSEKAAYNSPLHF. CDR3 bases: TGTGCCAGCAGTGAAAAGGCAGCATATAATTCACCCCTCCACTTT.

The CDR3 protein is CASRPGSARSEQYF. CDR3 DNA: TGCGCCAGCAGACCAGGCAGCGCTCGGTCCGAGCAGTACTTC. V gene TRBV5-1 combines with J gene TRBJ2-7; D is uncertain. In germline, CDR1 is SGHRS, CDR2 YFSETQ. CDR3 size: 14 residues. Trimming cost V 5 bases and J 6 bases, with 18 bases left between them.

The chain uses TRBV19 and TRBJ1-1; TRBD1 matches at 10 bases. J lost 1 base, V lost 5 bases, and 7 bases had no gene match. CDR1 is LNHDA, CDR2 SQIVND, per germline (reference sequence). The CDR3 extends over 16 amino acids. This CDR3 is CASSPGQGLRNTEAFF. The CDR3 DNA reads TGTGCCAGTAGTCCGGGACAGGGGTTAAGGAACACTGAAGCTTTCTTT. The variable domain in full, with the rest retrieved from reference TRBV19 and TRBJ1-1, is DGGITQSPKYLFRKEGQNVTLSCEQNLNHDAMYWYRQDPGQGLRLIYYSQIVNDFQKGDIAEGYSVSREKKESFPLTVTSAQKNPTAFYLCASSPGQGLRNTEAFFGQGTRLTVV.